A selection of T cell receptor beta chains follows, all from one sample in a study of a mutant IDH1 vaccine in newly diagnosed glioma. Their recognized antigens are unknown. Sequenced by immunoSEQ multiplex PCR; TCRdb stores in-frame clones only, minus some. The sample yields 60,000 or so clones, around four fifths seen once. Sequencing used PBMCs, obtained from a glioma patient whose treatment included an IDH1 peptide vaccine. These receptors all stem from a man aged 25 to 40 with glioma. Both conserved end residues are part of each CDR3. The D gene is left open where the match is weak. For some rows the clone size is stated as once, few or many, or as a class when expanded; others skip it.

.,TRBV15,TRBJ1-5,once,TGTGCCACCAGCAGAGAACTGGTAGGGATTCAGCCCCAGCATTTT,CATSRELVGIQPQHF
.,TRBV28,TRBJ1-1,.,TGTGCCAGCAGTTTAGGGTTCGGGGGGACGAGCACTGAAGCTTTCTTT,CASSLGFGGTSTEAFF
.,TRBV11-2,TRBJ2-3,.,TGTGCCAGCAGCTTGAAGGGGTTGACGCAGTATTTT,CASSLKGLTQYF
TRBD1,TRBV29-1,TRBJ2-7,.,TGCAGCGTTGGGCAGGGACAGAAGGACGAGCAGTACTTC,CSVGQGQKDEQYF
.,TRBV28,TRBJ1-1,.,TGTGCCACCCACCGGGGGCAAGTCACTGAAGCTTTCTTT,CATHRGQVTEAFF
TRBD2,TRBV7-8,TRBJ2-3,.,TGTGCCAGCAGCCGCCCCCGGCGGGGGGGCGGTATAGATACGCAGTATTTT,CASSRPRRGGGIDTQYF
.,TRBV7-8,TRBJ1-5,.,TGTGCCAGCAGTCTAGGACAAGGTTATAGCAATCAGCCCCAGCATTTT,CASSLGQGYSNQPQHF
.,TRBV25-1,TRBJ1-1,.,TGTGCCAGCAGTGAATCCCTCGAAGGGAACACTGAAGCTTTCTTT,CASSESLEGNTEAFF
.,TRBV5-5,TRBJ2-3,.,TGTGCCAGCAGCTTGGTTGGTAGCACAGATACGCAGTATTTT,CASSLVGSTDTQYF
.,TRBV7-9,TRBJ1-5,.,TGTGCCAGCAGCTTAGAGGACAATCAGCCCCAGCATTTT,CASSLEDNQPQHF
.,TRBV10-1,TRBJ1-1,once,TGCGCCAGCAGTGAGGCCGAGACCCCATGGAACACTGAAGCTTTCTTT,CASSEAETPWNTEAFF
.,TRBV4-1,TRBJ2-5,once,TGCGCCAGCAGCCAGGGACCACAAGAGACCCAGTACTTC,CASSQGPQETQYF
.,TRBV19,TRBJ1-5,.,TGTGCCAGTCGGTATTGGGGGAATAGCAATCAGCCCCAGCATTTT,CASRYWGNSNQPQHF
.,TRBV7-8,TRBJ1-2,.,TGTGCCAGCAGCTTAGTGTTTGGACAGTATGGCTACACCTTC,CASSLVFGQYGYTF
.,TRBV30,TRBJ2-5,few,TGTGCCTGGAGGGGGGAGACCCAGTACTTC,CAWRGETQYF
TRBD1,TRBV19,TRBJ1-5,.,TGTGCCAGTACCATGCGGGGACAGGGGGCCGGCAATCAGCCCCAGCATTTT,CASTMRGQGAGNQPQHF
.,TRBV21-1,TRBJ1-3,.,TGTGCCAGCAGCAAACTTTATTGTCCAGGGGGAAACACCATATATTTT,CASSKLYCPGGNTIYF
.,TRBV2,TRBJ2-7,.,TGTGCCAGCGGGGGCGGAACCTACGAGCAGTACTTC,CASGGGTYEQYF
TRBD1,TRBV5-1,TRBJ1-1,.,TGCGCCAGCAGCACCACAGGGGTGAACACTGAAGCTTTCTTT,CASSTTGVNTEAFF
.,TRBV19,TRBJ2-6,.,TGTGCCAGTAGTATGGGCAGAATCAGCTCTGGGGCCAACGTCCTGACTTTC,CASSMGRISSGANVLTF
.,TRBV5-1,TRBJ1-5,.,TGCGCCAGCAGCTTGACAGGGTGGGGCAATCAGCCCCAGCATTTT,CASSLTGWGNQPQHF
.,TRBV7-6,TRBJ1-1,few,TGTGCCAGCAGACGACACTCCAGGTCTGAAGCTTTCTTT,CASRRHSRSEAFF
TRBD1,TRBV29-1,TRBJ2-4,.,TGCAGCGTCTCCCCGGACAGGGGGGGGGACATTCAGTACTTC,CSVSPDRGGDIQYF
.,TRBV11-2,TRBJ1-1,few,TGTGCCAGCAGCTTATCCGGAAATGAAGCTTTCTTT,CASSLSGNEAFF